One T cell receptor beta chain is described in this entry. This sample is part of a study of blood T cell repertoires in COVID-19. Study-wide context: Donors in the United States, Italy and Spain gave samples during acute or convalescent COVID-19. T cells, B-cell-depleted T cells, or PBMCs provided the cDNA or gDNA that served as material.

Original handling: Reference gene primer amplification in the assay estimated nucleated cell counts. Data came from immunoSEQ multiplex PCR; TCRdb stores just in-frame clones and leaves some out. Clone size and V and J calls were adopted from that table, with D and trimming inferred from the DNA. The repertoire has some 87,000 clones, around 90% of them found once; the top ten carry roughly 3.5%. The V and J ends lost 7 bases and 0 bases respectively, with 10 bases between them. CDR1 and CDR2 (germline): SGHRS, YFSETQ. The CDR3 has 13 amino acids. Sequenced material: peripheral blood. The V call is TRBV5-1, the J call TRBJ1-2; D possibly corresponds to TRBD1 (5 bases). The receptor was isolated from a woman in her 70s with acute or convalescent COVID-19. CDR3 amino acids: CASGQATNYGYTF. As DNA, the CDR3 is TGCGCCAGCGGACAAGCTACTAACTATGGCTACACCTTC.